These T cell receptor beta chains were read from a single sample in a study of blood T cell repertoires in COVID-19. This table comes from immunoSEQ multiplex PCR, and its TCRdb copy is limited to in-frame clones, with some not included. This repertoire shows 100,000 or so clones, around nine tenths found once; its top ten account for 3% to 4.5%. The specimen sequenced was peripheral blood. The receptors here all came from a woman aged 45 to 65 in a cohort sampled during active COVID-19. CDR3s include the opening cysteine and the closing phenylalanine or tryptophan. Fields, in order: V gene, J gene, CDR3 protein.

V gene: TRBV19
J gene: TRBJ1-2
CDR3 protein: CASRQGMFVGYTF

V gene: TRBV3-1/TRBV3-2
J gene: TRBJ2-7
CDR3 protein: CASSQAVGGGPGQYF

V gene: TRBV10-3
J gene: TRBJ2-2
CDR3 protein: CAISGTSGFANTGELFF

V gene: TRBV4-2
J gene: TRBJ1-2
CDR3 protein: CASSQDLGQGYGYTF

V gene: TRBV7-9
J gene: TRBJ2-1
CDR3 protein: CASSLTSGFNEQFF

V gene: TRBV4-1
J gene: TRBJ1-3
CDR3 protein: CASSQPQGEIIYF

V gene: TRBV7-9
J gene: TRBJ2-7
CDR3 protein: CASGLGTSGKVVEQYF

V gene: TRBV6-1
J gene: TRBJ2-7
CDR3 protein: CASSEATGLGASYEQYF

V gene: TRBV27
J gene: TRBJ2-7
CDR3 protein: CASSLGTGAYEQYF

V gene: TRBV6-5
J gene: TRBJ2-7
CDR3 protein: CASRAGTEYEQYF

V gene: TRBV5-5
J gene: TRBJ2-1
CDR3 protein: CASSPVLTKDNEQFF

V gene: TRBV11-2
J gene: TRBJ2-1
CDR3 protein: CASTRRGDLHSYNEQFF

V gene: TRBV4-1
J gene: TRBJ1-6
CDR3 protein: CASSQDRASPLHF

V gene: TRBV5-1
J gene: TRBJ2-7
CDR3 protein: CASSLQGREQYF

V gene: TRBV30
J gene: TRBJ1-2
CDR3 protein: CAWKPGLYGYTF

V gene: TRBV5-1
J gene: TRBJ2-5
CDR3 protein: CASSLGQASETQYF

V gene: TRBV19
J gene: TRBJ1-3
CDR3 protein: CASTRTGGFGNTIYF

V gene: TRBV4-2
J gene: TRBJ1-6
CDR3 protein: CASSQGDRKNSPLHF

V gene: TRBV15
J gene: TRBJ2-7
CDR3 protein: CATSRDPAGLYEQYF

V gene: TRBV7-8
J gene: TRBJ1-3
CDR3 protein: CASSWTVGNTIYF

V gene: TRBV9
J gene: TRBJ2-2
CDR3 protein: CASSDRGGGTGELFF

V gene: TRBV11-2
J gene: TRBJ2-1
CDR3 protein: CASSVGTSGRKQFF

V gene: TRBV9
J gene: TRBJ2-2
CDR3 protein: CASSANLLGQGTTGELFF

V gene: TRBV24-1
J gene: TRBJ1-6
CDR3 protein: CASPLGTVNSPLHF

V gene: TRBV30
J gene: TRBJ2-7
CDR3 protein: CAWSTSTGYEQYF

V gene: TRBV9
J gene: TRBJ1-1
CDR3 protein: CASSVGQGGLLNTEAFF

V gene: TRBV5-1
J gene: TRBJ2-4
CDR3 protein: CASSSSGRLNIQYF

V gene: TRBV6-4
J gene: TRBJ2-3
CDR3 protein: CASSASGGTDTQYF

V gene: TRBV28
J gene: TRBJ1-1
CDR3 protein: CASSPMTGQPNTEAFF

V gene: TRBV3-1/TRBV3-2
J gene: TRBJ1-5
CDR3 protein: CASSQDRVQPQHF

V gene: TRBV3-1/TRBV3-2
J gene: TRBJ2-5
CDR3 protein: CASSPSWTEETQYF

V gene: TRBV5-1
J gene: TRBJ2-3
CDR3 protein: CASSWGQGGTDTQYF

V gene: TRBV11-3
J gene: TRBJ2-7
CDR3 protein: CASSLLVSYEQYF

V gene: TRBV6-6
J gene: TRBJ2-2
CDR3 protein: CASSRSGLAGGTGELFF

V gene: TRBV5-1
J gene: TRBJ1-6
CDR3 protein: CASSLKGQGGSPLHF

V gene: TRBV10-2
J gene: TRBJ2-2
CDR3 protein: CASSGTPNTGELFF

V gene: TRBV3-1/TRBV3-2
J gene: TRBJ1-1
CDR3 protein: CASSQAQVGTEAFF

V gene: TRBV10-3
J gene: TRBJ2-7
CDR3 protein: CAISVSSGSSAYEQYF

V gene: TRBV7-9
J gene: TRBJ2-1
CDR3 protein: CASRAGTSGRSSYNEQFF

V gene: TRBV18
J gene: TRBJ1-3
CDR3 protein: CASSPSTAYSGNTIYF

V gene: TRBV24-1
J gene: TRBJ2-1
CDR3 protein: CATSDPDLAGFYNEQFF

V gene: TRBV2
J gene: TRBJ1-5
CDR3 protein: CASKVGGSNQPQHF